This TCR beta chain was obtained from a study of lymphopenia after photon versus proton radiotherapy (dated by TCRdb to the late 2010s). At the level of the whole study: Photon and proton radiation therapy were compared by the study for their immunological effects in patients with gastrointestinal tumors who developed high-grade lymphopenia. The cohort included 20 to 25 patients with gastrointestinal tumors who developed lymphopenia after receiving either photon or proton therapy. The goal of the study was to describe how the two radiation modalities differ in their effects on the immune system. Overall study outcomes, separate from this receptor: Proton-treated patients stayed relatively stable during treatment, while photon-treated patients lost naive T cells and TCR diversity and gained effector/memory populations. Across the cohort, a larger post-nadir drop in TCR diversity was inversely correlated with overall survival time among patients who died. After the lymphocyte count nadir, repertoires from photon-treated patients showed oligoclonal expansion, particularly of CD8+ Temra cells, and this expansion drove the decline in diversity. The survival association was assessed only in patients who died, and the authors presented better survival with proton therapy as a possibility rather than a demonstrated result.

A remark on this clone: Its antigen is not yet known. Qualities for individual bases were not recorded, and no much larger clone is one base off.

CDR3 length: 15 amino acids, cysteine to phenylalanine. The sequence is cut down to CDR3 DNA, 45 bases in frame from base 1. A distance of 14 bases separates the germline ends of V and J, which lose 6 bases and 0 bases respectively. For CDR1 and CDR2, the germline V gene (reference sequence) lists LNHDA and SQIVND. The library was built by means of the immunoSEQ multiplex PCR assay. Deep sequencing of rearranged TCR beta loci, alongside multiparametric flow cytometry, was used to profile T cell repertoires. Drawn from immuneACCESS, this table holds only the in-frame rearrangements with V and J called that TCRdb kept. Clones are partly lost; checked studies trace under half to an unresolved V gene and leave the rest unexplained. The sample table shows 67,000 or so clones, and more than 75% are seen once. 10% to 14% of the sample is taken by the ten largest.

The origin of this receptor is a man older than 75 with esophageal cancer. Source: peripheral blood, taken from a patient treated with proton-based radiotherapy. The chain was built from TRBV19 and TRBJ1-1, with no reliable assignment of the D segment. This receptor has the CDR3 CASSRRAIMNTEAFF. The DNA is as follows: TGTGCCAGTAGCAGACGGGCGATTATGAACACTGAAGCTTTCTTT.